This T cell receptor beta chain appears in the sequencing data of a study of CD8 T cells in ankylosing spondylitis. Making use of molecular barcodes, quantitative 5'-RACE generated TCR beta libraries. MiXCR was run by TCRdb on the 5' RACE reads, yielding one entry per CDR3 protein. The sample includes 200,000 to 300,000 distinct CDR3 sequences, 20% to 30% of them seen just once. Study-wide results and limits: Disease-linked clones proved CD8+ and comparatively uncommon in peripheral blood. Clones tied to disease were said to be significantly enriched in matched ankylosing spondylitis synovial fluid. Reactive arthritis synovial fluid and blood were previously reported to contain some motif variants.

This clonotype was seen a few times. Its target is not known. The CDR3 has 11 residues. V lost 6 bases to trimming and J lost 7 bases, with 10 bases between them. The V gene's germline CDR1 is SQVTM and CDR2 ANQGSEA. Sequenced input: blood, either unsorted or a sorted T cell fraction (not recorded which). This sequence joins TRBV29-1 and TRBJ2-1; D possibly corresponds to TRBD1 (6 bases). The receptor was isolated from a male donor with ankylosing spondylitis or in good health (not recorded which). This chain's CDR3 is CSVTGMNEQFF. In DNA, the CDR3 is TGCAGCGTCACAGGGATGAATGAGCAGTTCTTC.